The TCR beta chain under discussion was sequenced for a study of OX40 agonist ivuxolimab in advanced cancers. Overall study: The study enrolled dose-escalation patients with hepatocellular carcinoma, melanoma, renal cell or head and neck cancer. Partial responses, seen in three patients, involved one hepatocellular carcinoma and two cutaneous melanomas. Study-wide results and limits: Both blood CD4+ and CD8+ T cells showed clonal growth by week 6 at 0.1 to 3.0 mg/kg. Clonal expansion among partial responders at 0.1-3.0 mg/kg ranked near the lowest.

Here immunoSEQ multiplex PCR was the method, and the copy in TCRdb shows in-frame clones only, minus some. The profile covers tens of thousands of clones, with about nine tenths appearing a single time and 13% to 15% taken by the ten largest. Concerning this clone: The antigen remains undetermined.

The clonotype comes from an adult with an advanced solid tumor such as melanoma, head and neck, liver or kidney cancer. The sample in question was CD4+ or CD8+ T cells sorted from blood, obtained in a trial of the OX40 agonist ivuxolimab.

The CDR3 region is CASSQSTVREQYF. CDR3 nucleotides: TGCGCCAGCAGCCAGTCGACAGTTCGCGAGCAGTACTTC. The chain recombines TRBV4-3 with TRBJ2-7, with TRBD1 as a possible D gene (5 bases). Deletions cut 3 bases from V and 6 bases from J, with 12 bases between. CDR3 length equals 13 residues. CDR1 LGHNA and CDR2 YSLEER come from the germline V gene.